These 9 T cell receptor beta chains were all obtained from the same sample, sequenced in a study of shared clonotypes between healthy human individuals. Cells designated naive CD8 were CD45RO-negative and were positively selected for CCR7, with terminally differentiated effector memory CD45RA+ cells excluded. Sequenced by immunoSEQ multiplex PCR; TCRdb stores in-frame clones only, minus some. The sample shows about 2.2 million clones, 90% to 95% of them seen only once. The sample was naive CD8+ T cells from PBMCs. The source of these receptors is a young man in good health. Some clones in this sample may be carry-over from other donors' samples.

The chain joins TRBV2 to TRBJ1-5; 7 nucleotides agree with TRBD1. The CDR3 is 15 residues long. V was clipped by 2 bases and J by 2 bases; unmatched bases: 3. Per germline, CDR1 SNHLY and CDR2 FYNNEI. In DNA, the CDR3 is TGTGCCAGCAGTGAATGGCAGGGGGGCAATCAGCCCCAGCATTTT. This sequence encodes CASSEWQGGNQPQHF.

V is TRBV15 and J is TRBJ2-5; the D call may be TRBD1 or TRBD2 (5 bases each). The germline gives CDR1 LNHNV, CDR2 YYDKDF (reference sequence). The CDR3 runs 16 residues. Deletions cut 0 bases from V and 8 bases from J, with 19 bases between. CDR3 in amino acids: CATSRDWGKMGNTQYF. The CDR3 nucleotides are TGTGCCACCAGCAGAGATTGGGGGAAGATGGGGAACACCCAGTACTTC.

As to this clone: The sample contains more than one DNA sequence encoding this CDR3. The CDR3 loop is CASSVDRDNEQFF. The CDR3 coding sequence is TGTGCCAGCAGCGTGGACAGGGACAATGAGCAGTTCTTC. The chain employs TRBV9 and TRBJ2-1; 8 nucleotides match TRBD1. Germline CDR1 and CDR2: SGDLS and YYNGEE. J lost 5 bases, V lost 2 bases, and 0 bases had no gene match. There are 13 residues in the CDR3. Full variable domain (rest looked up from reference TRBV9 and TRBJ2-1): DSGVTQTPKHLITATGQRVTLRCSPRSGDLSVYWYQQSLDQGLQFLIQYYNGEERAKGNILERFSAQQFPDLHSELNLSSLELGDSALYFCASSVDRDNEQFFGPGTRLTVL.

CDR3 sequence: CASSQDIGSGSYEQYF. The CDR3 DNA is TGTGCCAGCAGCCAAGATATCGGTAGCGGGAGCTACGAGCAGTACTTC. This chain links TRBV4-2 with TRBJ2-7; 9 positions match TRBD2. The CDR3 runs to 16 residues. The J segment lost 3 bases and the V segment lost 0 bases, leaving 6 bases of the junction unmatched. Germline V CDR1 and CDR2: LGHNA, YNFKEQ.

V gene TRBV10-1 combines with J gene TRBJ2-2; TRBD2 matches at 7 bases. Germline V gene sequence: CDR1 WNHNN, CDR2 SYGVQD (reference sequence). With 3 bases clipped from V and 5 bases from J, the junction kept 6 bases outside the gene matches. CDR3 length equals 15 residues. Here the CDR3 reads CASSDGLADTGELFF. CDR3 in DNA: TGCGCCAGCAGTGACGGGCTAGCGGATACCGGGGAGCTGTTTTTT.

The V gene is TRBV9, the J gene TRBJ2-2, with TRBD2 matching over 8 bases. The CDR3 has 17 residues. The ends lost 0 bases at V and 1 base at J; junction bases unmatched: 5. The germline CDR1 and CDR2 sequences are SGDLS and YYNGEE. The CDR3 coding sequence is TGTGCCAGCAGCGTAGCGCGAGCGGGAGAGAACACCGGGGAGCTGTTTTTT. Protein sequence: CASSVARAGENTGELFF.

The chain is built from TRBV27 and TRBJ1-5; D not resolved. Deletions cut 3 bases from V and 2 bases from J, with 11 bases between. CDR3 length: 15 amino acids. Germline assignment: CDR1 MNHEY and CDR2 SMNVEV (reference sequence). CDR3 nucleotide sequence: TGTGCCAGCAGTTTTCCTACGGACGGCAATCAGCCCCAGCATTTT. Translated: CASSFPTDGNQPQHF.

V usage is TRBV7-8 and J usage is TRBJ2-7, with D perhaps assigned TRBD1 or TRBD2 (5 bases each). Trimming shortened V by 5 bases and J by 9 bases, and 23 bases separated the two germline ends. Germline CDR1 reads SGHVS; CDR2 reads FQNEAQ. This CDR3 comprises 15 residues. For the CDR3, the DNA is TGTGCCAGCAGCAATGGGGAGCGGATCCGAAGGGGGCAGTACTTC. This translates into CASSNGERIRRGQYF. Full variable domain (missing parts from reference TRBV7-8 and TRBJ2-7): GAGVSQSPRYKVAKRGQDVALRCDPISGHVSLFWYQQALGQGPEFLTYFQNEAQLDKSGLPSDRFFAERPEGSVSTLKIQRTQQEDSAVYLCASSNGERIRRGQYFGPGTRLTVT.

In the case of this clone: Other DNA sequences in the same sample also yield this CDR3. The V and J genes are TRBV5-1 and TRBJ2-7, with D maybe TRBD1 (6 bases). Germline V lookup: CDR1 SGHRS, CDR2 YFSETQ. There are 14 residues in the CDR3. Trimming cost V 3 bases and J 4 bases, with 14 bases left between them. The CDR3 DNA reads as TGCGCCAGCAGCTGGGGGCAAGGTTTGTACGAGCAGTACTTC. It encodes CASSWGQGLYEQYF.